What follows are 21 T cell receptor beta chains derived from one specimen sequenced in a study of chemoradiotherapy in HPV16-positive cancers. Measured with immunoSEQ multiplex PCR; TCRdb has only the in-frame clones, and not every one. The table has over 7,000 clones, about 88% seen once; the top ten hold approximately 3.7%. The material was obtained from a patient who underwent chemoradiotherapy. The receptors were gathered from a human donor with HPV-associated anogenital cancer.

The V gene is TRBV7-9, the J gene TRBJ1-4, with a tentative D call TRBD1 (5 bases). From germline, CDR1 is SEHNR and CDR2 FQNEAQ (reference sequence). The CDR3 sequence is 14 residues long. The germline V and J ends were trimmed by 5 bases and 5 bases, with 12 bases remaining between them. Here the CDR3 DNA reads TGTGCCAGCAGCCCAGACAGCACAAATGAAAAACTGTTTTTT. Translated: CASSPDSTNEKLFF.

The chain combines TRBV27 with TRBJ1-6, with 7 bases fitting TRBD1. V dropped 5 bases and J dropped 10; count of bases not matched to a gene: 11. This CDR3 is built from 15 residues. Germline CDR1 and CDR2: MNHEY and SMNVEV (reference sequence). Written as DNA, the CDR3 is TGTGCCAGCAGTCGGACAAACAGGGGAGGCTCACCCCTCCACTTT. Its translation is CASSRTNRGGSPLHF.

V usage is TRBV27 and J usage is TRBJ1-1; TRBD1 is a possible D gene (5 bases). V was clipped by 2 bases and J by 5 bases, with 15 bases between them. The CDR3 loop spans 15 amino acids. Germline V CDR1 and CDR2: MNHEY, SMNVEV (reference sequence). The CDR3 sequence is CASSLVSGGRTEAFF. Written as DNA, the CDR3 is TGTGCCAGCAGTTTAGTTTCGGGGGGTAGGACTGAAGCTTTCTTT.

The gene calls are TRBV5-1 and TRBJ1-2; D uncertain. V gave up 3 bases and J gave up 4 bases, with 7 bases separating them. Germline assignment: CDR1 SGHRS and CDR2 YFSETQ. The CDR3 sequence is 12 residues long. The CDR3 protein is CASSSEGYGYTF. The CDR3 nucleotides are TGCGCCAGCAGCTCAGAAGGCTATGGCTACACCTTC.

As regards this clone: This specimen includes other DNA sequences encoding the same CDR3. V gene TRBV30 combines with J gene TRBJ1-2; D gene uncertain. This CDR3 is 13 amino acids long. With 3 bases removed from V and 0 bases from J, the gap between germline ends came to 8 bases. CDR1 is GTSNPN, CDR2 SVGIG, per germline (reference sequence). Here the CDR3 reads CAWSVEANYGYTF. The DNA of the CDR3 is TGTGCCTGGAGCGTCGAGGCTAACTATGGCTACACCTTC. Based on the CDR3 plus reference TRBV30 and TRBJ1-2, the full variable domain is SQTIHQWPATLVQPVGSPLSLECTVEGTSNPNLYWYRQAAGRGLQLLFYSVGIGQISSEVPQNLSASRPQDRQFILSSKKLLLSDSGFYLCAWSVEANYGYTFGSGTRLTVV.

The chain recombines TRBV7-8 with TRBJ2-3; D might be TRBD2 (5 bases). Germline lookup yields CDR1 SGHVS and CDR2 FQNEAQ. Trimming removed 3 bases from V and 5 bases from J, with 9 bases in between. The length of the CDR3 is 13 residues. The CDR3 DNA follows: TGTGCCAGCAGCTTTTACGCGGGAGATACGCAGTATTTT. Translation gives CASSFYAGDTQYF.

The J gene is TRBJ2-5, the V gene TRBV30; tentative D call: TRBD1 (6 bases). V dropped 8 bases and J dropped 5 bases, with 21 bases sitting between them. Germline assignment: CDR1 GTSNPN and CDR2 SVGIG (reference sequence). This CDR3 has 14 amino acids. CDR3 in DNA: TGTGCCCTGCGGACAGTCCTACGGCAGGAGACCCAGTACTTC. Translated, it gives CALRTVLRQETQYF.

This rearrangement joins TRBV11-3 to TRBJ1-1; tentative D call: TRBD1 (6 bases). Germline assignment: CDR1 SGHNT and CDR2 YENEEA. The V and J ends lost 2 bases and 8 bases respectively, with 15 bases between them. The CDR3 sequence is 14 residues long. CDR3 in amino acids: CASSLLQGTTEAFF. For the CDR3, the DNA is TGTGCCAGCAGCTTACTACAGGGAACCACCGAAGCTTTCTTT.

The J gene is TRBJ1-1, the V gene TRBV19; 10 bases map to TRBD1. Looked up from germline, CDR1 is LNHDA and CDR2 is SQIVND (reference sequence). This CDR3 region has 16 residues. V trimming: 7 bases; J trimming: 5 bases; junction bases outside the gene matches: 13. CDR3 residues: CASILPPGQGRTEAFF. Here the CDR3 DNA reads TGTGCCAGTATTCTTCCCCCGGGACAGGGGAGGACTGAAGCTTTCTTT.

This rearrangement joins TRBV30 to TRBJ1-5; no clear D gene. The CDR3 has 12 amino acids. Germline-derived CDR1 and CDR2 are GTSNPN and SVGIG (reference sequence). V dropped 0 bases and J dropped 9 bases, with 9 bases sitting between them. The CDR3 DNA follows: TGTGCCTGGAGTGTTCATGGTGGGCCCCAGCATTTT. Its protein is CAWSVHGGPQHF.

This clone was seen just once. The rearrangement links TRBV25-1 to TRBJ2-7; the match to TRBD2 covers 11 bases. CDR1 and CDR2 (germline): MGHDK, SYGVNS. The CDR3 length is 13 residues. V trimming: 4 bases; J trimming: 6 bases; junction bases outside the gene matches: 2. The CDR3 is CASSGLAGIEQYF. The CDR3 DNA is TGTGCCAGCAGTGGACTAGCGGGGATCGAGCAGTACTTC.

The V gene is TRBV13, the J gene TRBJ2-2; D is unclear. The V gene's germline CDR1 is PRHDT and CDR2 FYEKMQ (reference sequence). V lost 0 bases and J 5 bases, leaving 4 bases between the germline ends. This CDR3 has 13 residues. CDR3 in DNA: TGTGCCAGCAGCTTAGGACTAACCGGGGAGCTGTTTTTT. It specifies CASSLGLTGELFF.

The chain has TRBV5-5 and TRBJ2-7, with D possibly matching TRBD2 (6 bases). The V end was cut by 3 bases, the J end by 5 bases, with 21 bases between. This CDR3 is 16 amino acids long. The germline gives CDR1 SGHKS, CDR2 YYEKEE (reference sequence). The CDR3 sequence: CASSSMTGTLHDEQYF. The DNA for the CDR3 is TGTGCCAGCAGCTCGATGACCGGGACTCTGCACGACGAGCAGTACTTC.

The V and J genes are TRBV6-1 and TRBJ1-3; D unresolved. V was shortened by 6 bases and J by 0 bases, with 9 bases between the two germline ends. Germline lookup yields CDR1 MNHNS and CDR2 SASEGT. This CDR3 comprises 14 residues. CDR3 coding DNA: TGTGCCAGCAGGCCCGGCCACTCTGGAAACACCATATATTTT. The encoded protein is CASRPGHSGNTIYF.

The V gene is TRBV11-3, the J gene TRBJ2-5, with 7 bases that match TRBD2. The CDR3 sequence is 14 residues long. Germline V gene lookup returns CDR1 SGHNT and CDR2 YENEEA. V lost 1 base and J lost 4; bases outside the gene matches: 3. The CDR3 sequence: CASSLVAGVETQYF. The CDR3 region has the DNA TGTGCCAGCAGCTTAGTTGCGGGAGTAGAGACCCAGTACTTC.

The J gene is TRBJ2-7, the V gene TRBV11-2; D not resolved. Germline values: CDR1 SGHAT, CDR2 FQNNGV. Trimming stripped 4 bases from V and 0 bases from J, with 7 bases between. The CDR3 covers 13 residues. CDR3 nucleotides: TGTGCCAGCAGCTCCCTGTACTCCTACGAGCAGTACTTC. Amino acids: CASSSLYSYEQYF.

Here the CDR3 reads CSVEAGGWGYTF. CDR3 coding DNA: TGCAGCGTTGAAGCAGGGGGCTGGGGCTACACCTTC. The rearrangement joins TRBV29-1 to TRBJ1-2; 8 nucleotides line up with TRBD1. V trimming: 1 base; J trimming: 8 bases; junction bases outside the gene matches: 3. The CDR3 has 12 amino acids. The germline V gene has CDR1 SQVTM and CDR2 ANQGSEA.

This chain links TRBV6-5 with TRBJ1-1, with unresolved D. Germline V gives CDR1 MNHEY, CDR2 SVGAGI. V lost 0 bases and J lost 0, with 5 bases in between. The CDR3 totals 14 residues. In DNA form, the CDR3 reads TGTGCCAGCAGTTACTCCCGGTTGAACACTGAAGCTTTCTTT. It is translated as CASSYSRLNTEAFF.

CDR3 DNA sequence: TGTGCCAGCAGCTCCTGGGTGGATTATCCCGCCGGGGAGCTGTTTTTT. It encodes CASSSWVDYPAGELFF. The chain couples TRBV11-3 to TRBJ2-2; D gene unclear. There are 16 residues in the CDR3. Trimming stripped 4 bases from V and 6 bases from J, with 18 bases between. CDR1 is SGHNT and CDR2 is YENEEA in the germline V gene.

The chain couples TRBV19 to TRBJ1-1; weak D call: TRBD1 (5 bases). With 0 bases removed from V and 0 bases from J, the gap between germline ends came to 20 bases. Germline CDR1 LNHDA, CDR2 SQIVND (reference sequence). CDR3 size: 19 residues. Here the CDR3 reads CASSIDISGREGLNTEAFF. The CDR3 coding sequence is TGTGCCAGTAGTATAGATATTTCGGGGCGGGAGGGACTGAACACTGAAGCTTTCTTT.

V is TRBV10-3 and J is TRBJ2-1; no clear D gene. Germline values: CDR1 ENHRY, CDR2 SYGVKD. CDR3 length: 15 amino acids. V was trimmed by 4 bases and J by 6 bases, leaving 16 bases between them. For the CDR3, the DNA is TGTGCCATCAGTGTTGGTGTTCAGACGGGCAATGAGCAGTTCTTC. Translation: CAISVGVQTGNEQFF.